Listed here are 7 T cell receptor beta chains from one sample, sequenced in a study of T-cell memory formation after mild COVID-19. MiXCR, run by TCRdb on the 5' RACE reads, gives a single entry per CDR3 protein. Of hundreds of thousands of distinct CDR3 sequences listed, around 13% are singletons. The sample taken for sequencing was PBMCs or a T cell subset sorted from them (not recorded which). Receptor source: a man aged 18 to 30 who had mild COVID-19 (a few samples of this study predate the infection). Cell type and time point are not known.

This clonotype occurred a few times. The J gene is TRBJ2-5, the V gene TRBV27; D unclear. The CDR3 loop spans 12 amino acids. V was shortened by 6 bases and J by 5 bases, with 10 bases between the two germline ends. Germline lookup yields CDR1 MNHEY and CDR2 SMNVEV (reference sequence). CDR3 residues: CASRGVAETQYF. CDR3 DNA sequence: TGTGCCAGCAGAGGAGTAGCCGAGACCCAGTACTTC.

V usage is TRBV5-4 and J usage is TRBJ2-3, with 10 bases identical to TRBD1. Losses at the gene ends were 4 bases for V and 0 bases for J; bases not matched to a gene: 5. This CDR3 comprises 16 residues. In germline, CDR1 is SGHNT, CDR2 YYREEE (reference sequence). CDR3 bases: TGTGCCAGCAGCGTGGGGACAGGGGCTAGCACAGATACGCAGTATTTT. Amino acids: CASSVGTGASTDTQYF.

This clonotype has only a few counts. The chain combines TRBV29-1 with TRBJ1-1; D remains unclear. The CDR3 is made up of 12 amino acids. V was pared by 6 bases and J by 4 bases, with 12 bases between. The V gene's germline CDR1 is SQVTM and CDR2 ANQGSEA. The CDR3 nucleotides read TGCAGCGTCGTCAGGATGGCCACTGAAGCTTTCTTT. Residues: CSVVRMATEAFF.

This clonotype has a handful of counts. J is TRBJ2-5 and V is TRBV6-5; D is perhaps TRBD1 or TRBD2 (5 bases each). Trimming shortened V by 0 bases and J by 5 bases, and 16 bases separated the two germline ends. Germline V lookup: CDR1 MNHEY, CDR2 SVGAGI. The CDR3 extends over 16 amino acids. The CDR3 is CASSYSIMWGSETQYF. Here the CDR3 DNA reads TGTGCCAGCAGTTACTCGATCATGTGGGGGTCGGAGACCCAGTACTTC.

This clonotype has a handful of counts. The genes are TRBV3-1 and TRBJ1-2; no definite D call. V was cut by 7 bases and J by 2 bases, with 11 bases left in between. Germline CDR1 and CDR2: LGHDT and YNNKEL (reference sequence). The CDR3 loop spans 13 amino acids. This CDR3 is CASNHGQNYGYTF. For the CDR3, the DNA is TGTGCCAGCAACCACGGGCAGAACTATGGCTACACCTTC.

V usage is TRBV20-1 and J usage is TRBJ2-7; 9 bases agree with TRBD1. V lost 6 bases and J lost 3; bases outside the gene matches: 3. The CDR3 consists of 12 residues. Per the germline V gene, CDR1 is DFQATT and CDR2 is SNEGSKA (reference sequence). CDR3 sequence (DNA): TGCAGTGCAACGGACAGGGGCTACGAGCAGTACTTC. The encoded protein is CSATDRGYEQYF.

This clonotype has just a few counts. This chain connects TRBV19 to TRBJ1-2, with 9 bases that match TRBD1. Germline CDR1 reads LNHDA; CDR2 reads SQIVND (reference sequence). J lost 8 bases, V lost 6 bases, and 4 bases had no gene match. The CDR3 runs 12 residues. Written as DNA, the CDR3 is TGTGCCAGTAGGACAGGGGGTAGCGGCTACACCTTC. As protein: CASRTGGSGYTF.